The clone carrying this T cell receptor (beta chain) was counted between two and nine times. As yet, its antigen is unknown. The data stem from a study of identical twins. Whole-study results and caveats: It was cross-sectional statistical analysis, not following the same donors, that the conclusions relied on. When twins shared out-of-frame alpha sequences, those sequences had excess low generation probability.

Trimming cost V 1 base and J 7 bases; bases outside gene matches: 4. The CDR3 covers 16 residues. It was template switching that added a universal primer site, and there were unique molecular identifiers on the cDNA. One entry per CDR3 protein, called by TCRdb with MiXCR from the 5' RACE reads. The sample has roughly 1.6 million distinct CDR3 sequences, 25% to 35% seen once. Healthy Caucasians provided all donations. The V gene is TRBV12-3 or TRBV12-4, the J gene TRBJ2-1, with 13 bases that match TRBD2. Input material: cord blood. This sequence originates from a newborn girl in good health. The chain's CDR3 is CASSLEGLAGRNEQFF. DNA for the CDR3: TGTGCCAGCAGTTTAGAGGGACTAGCGGGAAGGAATGAGCAGTTCTTC.